This TCR beta chain was profiled in a study of control samples from healthy donors and cancer patients. V lost 5 bases, J lost 2 bases, and 20 bases lay in between. Germline CDR1 reads KGHDR; CDR2 reads SFDVKD. This CDR3 comprises 18 residues. TCRdb keeps only in-frame clones here, not all; method: immunoSEQ multiplex PCR. Of about 120,000 clones listed, 88% are singletons. The TCR comes from a man between 40 and 49 years old in good health. The chain has TRBV24-1 and TRBJ2-2; a possible D gene is TRBD1 (7 bases). Input material: blood. CDR3 amino acids: CATSVSPRQGGNTGELFF. The CDR3 region has the DNA TGTGCCACCAGTGTTTCTCCCCGACAGGGAGGCAACACCGGGGAGCTGTTTTTT.